The source of this T cell receptor (beta chain) is a study of shared clonotypes between healthy human individuals. Study context: Three plates were used per donor for CD4 naive, three for CD4 memory, two for CD8 naive and one for CD8 memory.

CDR1 is WSHSY and CDR2 is SAAADI in the germline V gene. Trimming took 3 bases from V and 4 from J; bases not matched to a gene: 12. The CDR3 extends over 17 amino acids. Clones were read by immunoSEQ multiplex PCR, and TCRdb kept only the in-frame ones, dropping some. Of over 2 million clones in the sample, about 95% were seen once. The sample comprised naive CD4+ T cells sorted from blood. Subset specified: CD45RA+ positively selected. This receptor was identified in a young man in good health. The chain combines TRBV10-2 with TRBJ1-5, with TRBD1 identical over 7 bases. CDR3 coding DNA: TGCGCCAGCAGTGACCTGTCATGGACAGGAGAGAATCAGCCCCAGCATTTT. Its translation: CASSDLSWTGENQPQHF.